The sample holds a few counts of the clone carrying this T cell receptor (beta chain). Its cognate antigen is unknown. Each cDNA held unique molecular identifiers, and template switching gave it a universal primer site. TCRdb called the 5' RACE reads again in MiXCR, with one record for every CDR3 protein. The sample lists around 370,000 distinct CDR3 sequences, roughly 9% occurring once. The sample belongs to a study of identical twins. Notes on the study in general: For cord blood, abundant beta clonotypes had fewer insertions, unlike memory repertoires, which showed none. Out-of-frame alpha sequences common to twins were enriched for low generation probability. Models predicted too little out-of-frame TCR alpha sharing in monozygotic twins.

V lost 5 bases to trimming and J lost 4 bases; unmatched junction nucleotides: 10. Looked up from germline, CDR1 is ENHRY and CDR2 is SYGVKD. CDR3 length equals 16 residues. V and J are TRBV10-3 and TRBJ2-1, with 8 bases lining up with TRBD1. The sample comprised naive T cells sorted from blood. The sequence was collected from a woman between 50 and 59 years old in good health. CDR3 region: CAISPTGQGKYNEQFF. As DNA, the CDR3 is TGTGCCATCAGTCCCACCGGACAGGGAAAATACAATGAGCAGTTCTTC.